These 22 T cell receptor beta chains share one sample of origin, sequenced in a study of T cells expressing NK-cell markers. TCRdb reprocessed the 5' RACE reads and stores each CDR3 protein as one record, lacking DNA. In total, the table holds approximately 550,000 distinct CDR3 sequences. The sample taken for sequencing was blood T cells: a sorted CD56 or NKG2C T cell subset, CD4+ or CD8+ T cells, or bulk PBMC T cells (not recorded which). These receptors were obtained from a man aged 18 to 30 in good health.

V gene TRBV6-2 or TRBV6-3 combines with J gene TRBJ2-7; there is no DNA to check the TCRdb D call of TRBD2. The CDR3 is 16 amino acids. The germline V gene encodes CDR1 MNHEY and CDR2 SVGEGT. The CDR3 sequence is CASSYSSSGSLYEQYF.

The J gene is TRBJ1-1, the V gene TRBV6-1; absent DNA, TCRdb's TRBD1 call cannot be checked. Germline V lookup: CDR1 MNHNS, CDR2 SASEGT. This CDR3 comprises 13 residues. The CDR3 here is CASSQREQTEAFF.

V is TRBV20-1 and J is TRBJ1-5. CDR1 DFQATT and CDR2 SNEGSKA come from the germline V gene (reference sequence). CDR3 size: 14 residues. Here the CDR3 reads CSVPSQVSNQPQHF.

This chain connects TRBV9 to TRBJ2-1. The germline CDR1 and CDR2 sequences are SGDLS and YYNGEE. CDR3 length equals 15 residues. The CDR3: CASSVQASSYNEQFF.

The genes are TRBV9 and TRBJ2-1; the TRBD2 assignment by TCRdb is unverifiable without DNA. The CDR3 length is 16 residues. CDR1 and CDR2 from the germline V gene are SGDLS and YYNGEE. The CDR3 loop reads CASSVSRTSGNNEQFF.

The chain joins TRBV28 to TRBJ2-7; TCRdb proposes TRBD1, but this gene call is untestable without DNA. Germline values: CDR1 MDHEN, CDR2 SYDVKM. The CDR3 loop spans 16 amino acids. CDR3 sequence reads: CASSFQTGSTHYEQYF.

The rearrangement joins TRBV29-1 to TRBJ2-7; TCRdb lists TRBD1, though no DNA is available to test this call. CDR1 and CDR2 from the germline V gene are SQVTM and ANQGSEA. This CDR3 region has 14 residues. CDR3 region: CSVAPVDRGYEQYF.

This chain joins TRBV21-1 and TRBJ2-3; TCRdb calls TRBD2, which cannot be checked without DNA. TRBV21-1 represents a pseudogene. The CDR3 covers 17 residues. CDR3 loop: CASSERMTSLVTDTQYF.

This sequence joins TRBV29-1 and TRBJ2-3; TCRdb indicates TRBD1, and absent DNA this call remains unverified. Germline values: CDR1 SQVTM, CDR2 ANQGSEA. CDR3 length: 14 amino acids. CDR3 sequence: CSGTRDRTTDTQYF.

This chain links TRBV29-1 with TRBJ2-3; the D call of TRBD1 rests on TCRdb alone, since no DNA is present to check it. The CDR3 covers 15 residues. Germline values: CDR1 SQVTM, CDR2 ANQGSEA. The CDR3 reads CSVGGRLGVEDTQYF.

The chain uses TRBV25-1 and TRBJ1-6. Germline CDR1 MGHDK, CDR2 SYGVNS. This CDR3 has 16 amino acids. CDR3 residues: CASSEFAPERNSPLHF.

The rearrangement links TRBV7-9 to TRBJ2-3; absent DNA, TCRdb's TRBD2 call cannot be checked. The CDR3 length is 17 residues. Looked up from germline, CDR1 is SEHNR and CDR2 is FQNEAQ (reference sequence). The CDR3 loop is CASRAGLAEKTTDTQYF.

The rearrangement joins TRBV12-3 or TRBV12-4 to TRBJ1-6; checking the TCRdb D call of TRBD1 is not possible without DNA. The CDR3 has 16 residues. The CDR3 reads CATKPRGSSYNSPLHF.

V gene TRBV7-2 combines with J gene TRBJ1-4; with no DNA, the TCRdb D assignment of TRBD1 cannot be verified. Germline lookup yields CDR1 SGHTA and CDR2 FQGNSA. There are 14 residues in the CDR3. CDR3 region: CASSPTVANEKLFF.

The chain couples TRBV29-1 to TRBJ2-3; lacking DNA, the TRBD2 call made by TCRdb goes unchecked. Germline CDR1 reads SQVTM; CDR2 reads ANQGSEA. The CDR3 is 19 amino acids. The CDR3 protein is CSVERPRVRSGRAKDTQYF.

The rearrangement uses TRBV20-1 and TRBJ2-1. Germline V gives CDR1 DFQATT, CDR2 SNEGSKA (reference sequence). The CDR3 consists of 13 residues. CDR3: CSASGPIRNEQFF.

The chain combines TRBV24-1 with TRBJ2-3; TCRdb outputs TRBD2, but without DNA this stays unchecked. The V gene's germline CDR1 is KGHDR and CDR2 SFDVKD. This CDR3 is 14 amino acids long. Here the CDR3 reads CATSDRTSSDTQYF.

The V and J genes are TRBV11-2 and TRBJ2-1. Germline assignment: CDR1 SGHAT and CDR2 FQNNGV. The CDR3 has 15 amino acids. The CDR3 sequence is CASSLAPRASDEQFF.

V usage is TRBV4-2 and J usage is TRBJ2-1. The CDR3 contains 16 residues. CDR1 is LGHNA and CDR2 is YNFKEQ in the germline V gene. CDR3 loop: CASSQDRTANYNEQFF.

This CDR3 reads CATSGIRGQETQYF. The genes are TRBV15 and TRBJ2-5; no DNA is available, so the TRBD2 call from TCRdb remains unchecked. This CDR3 region has 14 residues. In germline, CDR1 is LNHNV, CDR2 YYDKDF (reference sequence).

This CDR3 reads CASARQGNQPQHF. The chain carries TRBV2 and TRBJ1-5; TCRdb's assignment of TRBD1 cannot be checked, as there is no DNA. The CDR3 is 13 residues long. Looked up from germline, CDR1 is SNHLY and CDR2 is FYNNEI. The variable domain in full, with the rest retrieved from reference TRBV2 and TRBJ1-5, is EPEVTQTPSHQVTQMGQEVILRCVPISNHLYFYWYRQILGQKVEFLVSFYNNEISEKSEIFDDQFSVERPDGSNFTLKIRSTKLEDSAMYFCASARQGNQPQHFGDGTRLSIL.

CDR3 in amino acids: CATSDRGNTQYF. This chain connects TRBV24-1 to TRBJ2-3; TCRdb indicates TRBD1, and absent DNA this call remains unverified. The CDR3 contains 12 residues. Germline values: CDR1 KGHDR, CDR2 SFDVKD.